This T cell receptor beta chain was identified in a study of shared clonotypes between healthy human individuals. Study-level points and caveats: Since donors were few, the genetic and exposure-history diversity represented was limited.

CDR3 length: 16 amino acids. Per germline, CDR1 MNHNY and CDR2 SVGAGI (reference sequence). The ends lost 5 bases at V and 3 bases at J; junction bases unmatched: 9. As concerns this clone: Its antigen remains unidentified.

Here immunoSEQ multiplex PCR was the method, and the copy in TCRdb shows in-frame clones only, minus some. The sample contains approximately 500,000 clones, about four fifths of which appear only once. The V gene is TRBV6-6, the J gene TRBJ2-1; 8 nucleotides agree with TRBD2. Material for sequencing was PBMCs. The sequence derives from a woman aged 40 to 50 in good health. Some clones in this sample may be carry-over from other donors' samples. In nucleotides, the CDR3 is TGTGCCAGCAGTAAGGGACTAGTAAAGGACTACAATGAGCAGTTCTTC. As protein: CASSKGLVKDYNEQFF.